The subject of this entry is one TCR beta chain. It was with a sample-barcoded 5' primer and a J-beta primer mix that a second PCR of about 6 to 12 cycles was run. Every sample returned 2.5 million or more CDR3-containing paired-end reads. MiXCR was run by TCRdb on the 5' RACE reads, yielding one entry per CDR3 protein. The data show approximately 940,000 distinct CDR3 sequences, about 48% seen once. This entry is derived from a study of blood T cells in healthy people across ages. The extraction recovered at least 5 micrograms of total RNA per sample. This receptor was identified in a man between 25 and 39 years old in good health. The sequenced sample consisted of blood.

CDR3 amino acids: CASSFRDLEAFF. CDR3 DNA sequence: TGTGCCAGCAGCTTTCGGGATTTGGAAGCTTTCTTT. The chain is built from TRBV7-9 and TRBJ1-1; D call uncertain. Germline CDR1 and CDR2: SEHNR and FQNEAQ (reference sequence). There are 12 residues in the CDR3. Trimming pared 3 bases from V and 8 bases from J, leaving 10 bases between.